One T cell receptor beta chain is described in this entry. The antigen is undetermined. It was with 60 Vbeta and 13 Jbeta primers that the PCR ran. Data came from immunoSEQ multiplex PCR; TCRdb stores just in-frame clones and leaves some out. This sample's table has approximately 38,000 clones. This record belongs to a study of cytomegalovirus exposure and HLA in healthy donors. Across the study: As released early, the data held roughly 85 million unique TCRs from HLA-typed donors.

Study-wide results and limits: It was reportedly the case that the classifier diagnosed cytomegalovirus status with high specificity and sensitivity. TCR association rates varied by HLA locus in a later analysis, with DRB1 highest and HLA-C lowest. In a later analysis, compared with equally common non-associated chains, HLA-associated beta chains were more expanded.

The source of this sequence is a human donor in good health. The sample consisted of PBMCs.

The CDR3 DNA reads as TGTGCCAGCAGCTTAGTGTGGGGGGGGGACACTGAAGCTTTCTTT. As protein: CASSLVWGGDTEAFF. V is TRBV7-6 and J is TRBJ1-1, with D tentatively TRBD1 (5 bases). The CDR3 is made up of 15 amino acids. Germline V gives CDR1 SGHVS, CDR2 FNYEAQ. The ends were cut back, 1 base at V and 3 bases at J, with 12 bases in the middle.